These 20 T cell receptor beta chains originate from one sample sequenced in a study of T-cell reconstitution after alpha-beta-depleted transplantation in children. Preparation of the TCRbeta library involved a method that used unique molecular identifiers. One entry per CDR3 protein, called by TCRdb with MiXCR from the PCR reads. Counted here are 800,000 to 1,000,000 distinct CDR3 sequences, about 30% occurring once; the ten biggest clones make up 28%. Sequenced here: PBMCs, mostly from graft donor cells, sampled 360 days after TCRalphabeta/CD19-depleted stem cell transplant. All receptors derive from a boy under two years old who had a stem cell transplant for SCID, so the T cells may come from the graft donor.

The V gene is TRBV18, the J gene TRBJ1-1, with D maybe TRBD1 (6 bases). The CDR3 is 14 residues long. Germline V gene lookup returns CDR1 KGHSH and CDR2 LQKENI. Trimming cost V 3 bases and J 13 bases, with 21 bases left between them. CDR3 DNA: TGTGCCAGCTCACCGCCACCGGGTGGCAGGGGATATTTCTTT. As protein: CASSPPPGGRGYFF.

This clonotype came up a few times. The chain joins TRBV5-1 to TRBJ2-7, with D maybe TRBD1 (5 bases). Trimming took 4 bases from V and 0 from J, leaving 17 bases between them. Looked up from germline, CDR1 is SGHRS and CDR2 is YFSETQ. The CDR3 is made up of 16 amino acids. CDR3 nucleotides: TGCGCCAGCAGCCTGCGACAGACCCAAAGCTCCTACGAGCAGTACTTC. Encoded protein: CASSLRQTQSSYEQYF.

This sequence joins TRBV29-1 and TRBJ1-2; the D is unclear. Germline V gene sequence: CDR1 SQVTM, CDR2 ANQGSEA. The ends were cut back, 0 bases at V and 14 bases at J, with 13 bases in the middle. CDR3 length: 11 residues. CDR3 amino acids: CSVEDGEPGTF. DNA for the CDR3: TGCAGCGTTGAAGATGGAGAGCCCGGGACCTTC.

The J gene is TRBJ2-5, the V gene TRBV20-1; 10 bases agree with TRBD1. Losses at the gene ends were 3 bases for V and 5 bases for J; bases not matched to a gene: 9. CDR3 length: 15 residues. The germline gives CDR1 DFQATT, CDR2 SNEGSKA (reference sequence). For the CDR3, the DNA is TGCAGTGCTAGCGTTGACGACAGGGGGCCGGAGACCCAGTACTTC. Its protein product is CSASVDDRGPETQYF.

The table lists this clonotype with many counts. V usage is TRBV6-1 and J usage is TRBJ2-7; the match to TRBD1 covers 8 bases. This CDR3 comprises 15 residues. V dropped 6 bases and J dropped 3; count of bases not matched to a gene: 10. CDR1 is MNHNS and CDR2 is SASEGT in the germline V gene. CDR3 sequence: CASSMTGVHYYEQYF. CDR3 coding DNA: TGTGCCAGCAGCATGACAGGGGTCCACTACTACGAGCAGTACTTC.

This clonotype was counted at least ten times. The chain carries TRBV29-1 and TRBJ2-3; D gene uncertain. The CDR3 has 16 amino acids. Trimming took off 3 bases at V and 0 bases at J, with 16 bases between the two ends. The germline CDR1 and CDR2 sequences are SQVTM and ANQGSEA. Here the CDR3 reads CSVEGWVTPSTDTQYF. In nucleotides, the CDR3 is TGCAGCGTTGAGGGGTGGGTCACCCCTAGCACAGATACGCAGTATTTT.

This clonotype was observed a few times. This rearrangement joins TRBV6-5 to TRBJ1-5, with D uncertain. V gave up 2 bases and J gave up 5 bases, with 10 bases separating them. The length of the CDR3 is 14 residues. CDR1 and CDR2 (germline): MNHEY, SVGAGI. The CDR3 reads CASSYGMGYQPQHF. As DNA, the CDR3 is TGTGCCAGCAGTTACGGAATGGGGTATCAGCCCCAGCATTTT.

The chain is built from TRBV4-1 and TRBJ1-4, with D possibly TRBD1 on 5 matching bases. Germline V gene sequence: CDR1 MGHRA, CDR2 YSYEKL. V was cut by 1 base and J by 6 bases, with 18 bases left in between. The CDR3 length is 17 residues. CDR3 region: CASSQAHLPGLYEKLFF. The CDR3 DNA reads TGCGCCAGCAGCCAAGCCCACCTCCCGGGGCTATATGAAAAACTGTTTTTT.

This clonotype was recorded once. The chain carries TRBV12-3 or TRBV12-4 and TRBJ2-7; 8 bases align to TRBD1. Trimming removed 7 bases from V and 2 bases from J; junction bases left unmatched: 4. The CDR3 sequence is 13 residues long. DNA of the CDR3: TGTGCCAGCAAGGGACAGGCTACCTACGAGCAGTACTTC. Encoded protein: CASKGQATYEQYF.

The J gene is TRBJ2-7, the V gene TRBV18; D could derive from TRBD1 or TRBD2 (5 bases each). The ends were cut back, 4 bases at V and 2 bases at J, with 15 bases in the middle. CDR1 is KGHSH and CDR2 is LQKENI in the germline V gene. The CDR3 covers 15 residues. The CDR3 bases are TGTGCCAGCTCACGGGCCGGGACGGTGGCCTACGAGCAGTACTTC. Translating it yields CASSRAGTVAYEQYF.

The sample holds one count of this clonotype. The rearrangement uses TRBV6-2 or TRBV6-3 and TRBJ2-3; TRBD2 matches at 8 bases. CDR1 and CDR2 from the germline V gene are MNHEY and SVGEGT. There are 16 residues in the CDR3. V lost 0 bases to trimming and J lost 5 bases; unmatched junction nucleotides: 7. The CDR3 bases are TGTGCCAGCAGTTACTCAGCGACTAGCGTGGGAGATACGCAGTATTTT. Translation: CASSYSATSVGDTQYF.

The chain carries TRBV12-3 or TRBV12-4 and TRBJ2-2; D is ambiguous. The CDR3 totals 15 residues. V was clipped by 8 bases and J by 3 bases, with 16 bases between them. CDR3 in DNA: TGTGCCAGCTCCTCGCCGCAATTCTACACCGGGGAGCTGTTTTTT. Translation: CASSSPQFYTGELFF.

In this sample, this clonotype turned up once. CDR3 sequence (DNA): TGTGCCAGCAGTTACTCGACTGACAGAGTCTATGGCTACACCTTC. As protein: CASSYSTDRVYGYTF. V usage is TRBV6-2 or TRBV6-3 and J usage is TRBJ1-2, with D perhaps TRBD1 (5 bases). The V end lost 0 bases, the J end lost 4 bases, and 12 bases lay between the germline ends. The CDR3 length is 15 residues. Germline V gene data show CDR1 as MNHEY and CDR2 as SVGEGT.

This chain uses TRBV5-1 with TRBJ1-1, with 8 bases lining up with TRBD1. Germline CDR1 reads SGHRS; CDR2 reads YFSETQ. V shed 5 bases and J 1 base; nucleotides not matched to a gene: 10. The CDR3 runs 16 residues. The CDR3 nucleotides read TGCGCCAGCAGTTCCTTCCTTGACAGGGGGAACACTGAAGCTTTCTTT. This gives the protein CASSSFLDRGNTEAFF.

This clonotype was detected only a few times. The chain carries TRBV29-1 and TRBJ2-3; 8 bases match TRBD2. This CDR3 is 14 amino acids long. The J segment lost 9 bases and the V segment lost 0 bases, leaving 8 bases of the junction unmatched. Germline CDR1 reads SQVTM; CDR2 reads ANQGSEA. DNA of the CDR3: TGCAGCGTTGAAGATACGGGGGGGGAGGTCACGCAGTATTTT. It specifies CSVEDTGGEVTQYF.

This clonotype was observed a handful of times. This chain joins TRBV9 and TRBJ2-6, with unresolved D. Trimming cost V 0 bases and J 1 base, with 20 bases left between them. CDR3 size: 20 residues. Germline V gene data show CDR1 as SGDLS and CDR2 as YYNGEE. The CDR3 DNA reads TGTGCCAGCAGCGTAGAGGGCCTCTCCCGATTCCCTTCTGGGGCCAACGTCCTGACTTTC. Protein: CASSVEGLSRFPSGANVLTF. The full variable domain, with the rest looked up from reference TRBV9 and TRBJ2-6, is DSGVTQTPKHLITATGQRVTLRCSPRSGDLSVYWYQQSLDQGLQFLIQYYNGEERAKGNILERFSAQQFPDLHSELNLSSLELGDSALYFCASSVEGLSRFPSGANVLTFGAGSRLTVL.

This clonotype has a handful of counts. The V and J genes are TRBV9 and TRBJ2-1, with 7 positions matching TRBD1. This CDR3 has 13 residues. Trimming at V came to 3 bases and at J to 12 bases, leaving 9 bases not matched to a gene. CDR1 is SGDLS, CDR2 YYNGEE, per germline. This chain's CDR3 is CASSAKDRAGQFF. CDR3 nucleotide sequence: TGTGCCAGCAGCGCTAAAGACAGGGCTGGGCAGTTCTTC. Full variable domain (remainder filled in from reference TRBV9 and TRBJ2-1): DSGVTQTPKHLITATGQRVTLRCSPRSGDLSVYWYQQSLDQGLQFLIQYYNGEERAKGNILERFSAQQFPDLHSELNLSSLELGDSALYFCASSAKDRAGQFFGPGTRLTVL.

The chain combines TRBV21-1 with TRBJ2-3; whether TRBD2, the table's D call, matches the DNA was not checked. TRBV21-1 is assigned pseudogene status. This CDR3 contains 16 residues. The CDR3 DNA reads TGTGCCAGCAGTTACGGACTAGCGGGACATCCAGAGACGCAGTATTTT. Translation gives CASSYGLAGHPETQYF.

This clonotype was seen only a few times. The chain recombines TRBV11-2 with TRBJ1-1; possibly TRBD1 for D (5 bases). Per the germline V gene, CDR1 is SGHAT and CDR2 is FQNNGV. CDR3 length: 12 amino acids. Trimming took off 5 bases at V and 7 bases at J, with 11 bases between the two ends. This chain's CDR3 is CASSPFGGEAFF. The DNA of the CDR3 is TGTGCCAGCAGCCCCTTCGGGGGTGAAGCTTTCTTT.

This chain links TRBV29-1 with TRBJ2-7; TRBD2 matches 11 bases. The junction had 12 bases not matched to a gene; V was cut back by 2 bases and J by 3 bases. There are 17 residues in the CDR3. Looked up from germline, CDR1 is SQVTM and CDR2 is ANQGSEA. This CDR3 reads CSVEQWNSGGAIYEQYF. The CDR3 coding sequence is TGCAGCGTTGAACAGTGGAATAGCGGGGGGGCGATCTACGAGCAGTACTTC.